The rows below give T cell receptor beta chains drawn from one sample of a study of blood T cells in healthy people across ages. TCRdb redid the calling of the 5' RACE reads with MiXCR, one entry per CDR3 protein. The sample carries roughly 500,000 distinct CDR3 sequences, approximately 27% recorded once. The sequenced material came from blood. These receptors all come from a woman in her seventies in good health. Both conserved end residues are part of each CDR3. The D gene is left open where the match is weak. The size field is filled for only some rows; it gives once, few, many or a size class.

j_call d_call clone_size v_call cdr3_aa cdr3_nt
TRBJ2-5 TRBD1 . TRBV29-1 CSVLVPGQGGETQYF TGCAGCGTTCTAGTCCCGGGACAGGGGGGAGAGACCCAGTACTTC
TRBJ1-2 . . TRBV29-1 CSVESVMPHYGYTF TGCAGCGTTGAATCGGTAATGCCACACTATGGCTACACCTTC
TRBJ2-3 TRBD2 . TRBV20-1 CSARRNGLAGGKKTYWNTDTQYF TGCAGTGCTAGACGAAATGGACTAGCGGGGGGCAAAAAAACTTACTGGAACACAGATACGCAGTATTTT
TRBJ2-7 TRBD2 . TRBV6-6 CASSYSGGGPYEQYF TGTGCCAGCAGTTACTCAGGCGGGGGACCCTACGAGCAGTACTTC
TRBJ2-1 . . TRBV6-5 CASSYFSAHEQFF TGTGCCAGCAGTTATTTCTCGGCCCATGAGCAGTTCTTC
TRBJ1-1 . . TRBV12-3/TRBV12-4 CASSSSAWTGDTEAFF TGTGCCAGCAGTTCCTCGGCCTGGACGGGGGACACTGAAGCTTTCTTT
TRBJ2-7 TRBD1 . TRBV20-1 CSAPGQGFYEQYF TGCAGTGCCCCGGGACAGGGGTTCTACGAGCAGTACTTC
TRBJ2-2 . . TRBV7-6 CASSLNPGTNTGELFF TGTGCCAGCAGCTTAAATCCGGGAACGAACACCGGGGAGCTGTTTTTT
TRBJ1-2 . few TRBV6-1 CASTPQAGEGYTF TGTGCCAGCACTCCCCAAGCAGGGGAAGGCTACACCTTC
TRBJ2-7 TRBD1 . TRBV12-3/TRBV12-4 CTSSWTGGTYEQYF TGTACCAGCAGTTGGACAGGGGGTACCTACGAGCAGTACTTC
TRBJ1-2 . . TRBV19 CASSIGQDYGYTF TGTGCCAGTAGTATAGGACAGGACTATGGCTACACCTTC
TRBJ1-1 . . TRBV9 CASSVAGGGMNTEAFF TGTGCCAGCAGCGTAGCGGGCGGGGGAATGAACACTGAAGCTTTCTTT
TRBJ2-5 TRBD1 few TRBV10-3 CAISDYPTGGRETQYF TGTGCCATCAGTGATTATCCCACAGGGGGTAGAGAGACCCAGTACTTC
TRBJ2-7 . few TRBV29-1 CSVGFYYEQYF TGCAGCGTGGGATTCTATTACGAGCAGTACTTC
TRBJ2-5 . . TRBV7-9 CASSFRLQETQYF TGTGCCAGCAGCTTTAGACTCCAAGAGACCCAGTACTTC
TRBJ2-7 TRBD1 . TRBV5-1 CASSHGTGGDEQYF TGCGCCAGCAGCCATGGGACAGGGGGCGACGAGCAGTACTTC
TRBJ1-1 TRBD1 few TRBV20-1 CSVYGTAHTEAFF TGCAGTGTTTACGGGACAGCTCACACTGAAGCTTTCTTT
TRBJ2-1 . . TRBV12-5 CASGLVSTEQFF TGTGCTAGTGGTTTGGTATCTACTGAGCAGTTCTTC
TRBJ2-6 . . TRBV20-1 CSARDHGVGANVLTF TGCAGTGCTAGAGATCACGGGGTTGGGGCCAACGTCCTGACTTTC
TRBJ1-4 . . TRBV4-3 CASSQTPPGASGKLFF TGCGCCAGCAGCCAGACCCCCCCAGGGGCCTCGGGAAAACTGTTTTTT
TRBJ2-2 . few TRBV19 CASRLYQVTTGELFF TGTGCCAGTAGACTATACCAGGTTACCACCGGGGAGCTGTTTTTT
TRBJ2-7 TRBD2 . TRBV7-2 CASSYTSGVNYEQYF TGTGCCAGCAGCTATACTAGCGGGGTGAACTACGAGCAGTACTTC
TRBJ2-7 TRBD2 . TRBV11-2 CASSPRPGGDEQYF TGTGCCAGCAGTCCCAGACCGGGGGGGGACGAGCAGTACTTC
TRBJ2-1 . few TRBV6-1 CASSVTRGEQFF TGTGCCAGCAGTGTGACCCGAGGAGAGCAGTTCTTC
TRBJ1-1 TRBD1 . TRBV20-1 CSATSGDRGAFF TGCAGTGCTACCAGTGGAGACAGGGGAGCTTTCTTT
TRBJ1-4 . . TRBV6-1 CASRAQTGANEKLFF TGTGCCAGCAGGGCGCAGACAGGAGCTAATGAAAAACTGTTTTTT
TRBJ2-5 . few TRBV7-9 CASSFPLGVPQETQYF TGTGCCAGCAGCTTCCCACTTGGGGTCCCCCAAGAGACCCAGTACTTC
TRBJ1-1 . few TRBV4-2 CASSFRSGGRGNTEAFF TGTGCCAGCAGCTTTCGTAGCGGCGGCAGGGGGAACACTGAAGCTTTCTTT
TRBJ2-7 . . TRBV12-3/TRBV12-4 CASSLRGHSSYEQYF TGTGCCAGCAGTCTCAGGGGCCATAGCTCCTACGAGCAGTACTTC
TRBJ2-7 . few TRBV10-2 CASSYSAAKSYEQYF TGCGCCAGCAGTTACTCGGCCGCTAAATCCTACGAGCAGTACTTC
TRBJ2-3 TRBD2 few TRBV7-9 CASSLRRGGDSADTQYF TGTGCCAGCAGCTTAAGACGGGGGGGAGACTCAGCAGATACGCAGTATTTT
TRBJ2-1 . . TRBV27 CASSLHPPVYNEQFF TGTGCCAGCAGTTTACACCCGCCCGTGTACAATGAGCAGTTCTTC